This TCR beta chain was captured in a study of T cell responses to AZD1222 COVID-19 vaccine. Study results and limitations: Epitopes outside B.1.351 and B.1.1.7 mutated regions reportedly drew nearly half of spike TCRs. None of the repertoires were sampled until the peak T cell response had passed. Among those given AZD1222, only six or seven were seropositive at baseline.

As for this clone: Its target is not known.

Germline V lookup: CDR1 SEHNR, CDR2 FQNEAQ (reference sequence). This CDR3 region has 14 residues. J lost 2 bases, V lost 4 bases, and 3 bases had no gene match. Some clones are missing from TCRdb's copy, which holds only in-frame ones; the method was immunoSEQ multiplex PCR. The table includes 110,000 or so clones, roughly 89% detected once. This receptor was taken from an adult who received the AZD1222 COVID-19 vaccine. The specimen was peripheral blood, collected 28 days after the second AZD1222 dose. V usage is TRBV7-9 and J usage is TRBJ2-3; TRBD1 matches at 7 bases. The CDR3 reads CASSSTGITDTQYF. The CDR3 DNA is TGTGCCAGCAGCTCGACAGGGATCACAGATACGCAGTATTTT.